This TCR beta chain came from a study of blood T cells in healthy people across ages. Study conclusions and caveats: Fewer expanded clones and more diversity marked long-lived versus aged donors. CMV infection status of these donors was not known.

This CDR3 has 12 amino acids. V dropped 4 bases and J dropped 7 bases, with 10 bases sitting between them. Germline CDR1 reads SGHTA; CDR2 reads FQGNSA. Through a sample-barcoded 5' primer and a J-beta primer mix, a second PCR was run for roughly 6 to 12 cycles. TCRdb reprocessed the 5' RACE reads via MiXCR and lists one record per CDR3 protein. Of about 1.5 million distinct CDR3 sequences listed, 35% to 45% are singletons. Concerning this clonotype: Its antigen is currently unknown.

The J gene is TRBJ1-1, the V gene TRBV7-2; the D is unclear. The material sequenced was blood. The receptor's source is a woman in her late teens or twenties in good health. CDR3 in DNA: TGTGCCAGCAGCTCAATCTCGGGTGAAGCTTTCTTT. Its protein is CASSSISGEAFF. Using reference TRBV7-2 and TRBJ1-1 for the parts outside the CDR3, the full variable domain is GAGVSQSPSNKVTEKGKDVELRCDPISGHTALYWYRQSLGQGLEFLIYFQGNSAPDKSGLPSDRFSAERTGGSVSTLTIQRTQQEDSAVYLCASSSISGEAFFGQGTRLTVV.